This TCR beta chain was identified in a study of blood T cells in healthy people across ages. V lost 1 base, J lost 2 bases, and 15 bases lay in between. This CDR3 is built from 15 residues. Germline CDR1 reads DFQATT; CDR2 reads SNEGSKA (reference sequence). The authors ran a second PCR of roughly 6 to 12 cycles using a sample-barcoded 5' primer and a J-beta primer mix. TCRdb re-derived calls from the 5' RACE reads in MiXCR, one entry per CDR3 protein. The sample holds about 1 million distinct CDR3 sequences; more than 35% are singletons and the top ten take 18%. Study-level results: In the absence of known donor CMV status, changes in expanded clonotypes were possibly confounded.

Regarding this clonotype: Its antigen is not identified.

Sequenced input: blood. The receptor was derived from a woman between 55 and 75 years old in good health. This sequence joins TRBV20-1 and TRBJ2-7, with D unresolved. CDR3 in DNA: TGCAGTGCTAGAGGCCTACGGCAGCCCGCCTACGAGCAGTACTTC. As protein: CSARGLRQPAYEQYF.